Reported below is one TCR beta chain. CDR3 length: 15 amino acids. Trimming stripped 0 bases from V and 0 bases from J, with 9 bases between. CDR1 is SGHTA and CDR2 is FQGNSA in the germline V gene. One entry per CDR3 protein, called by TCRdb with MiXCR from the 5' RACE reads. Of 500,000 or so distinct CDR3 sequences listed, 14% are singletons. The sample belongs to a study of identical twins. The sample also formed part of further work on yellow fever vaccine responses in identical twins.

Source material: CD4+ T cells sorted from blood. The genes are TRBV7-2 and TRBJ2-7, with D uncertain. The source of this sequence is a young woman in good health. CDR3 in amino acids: CASSLANLGSYEQYF. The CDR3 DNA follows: TGTGCCAGCAGCTTAGCGAATCTCGGCTCCTACGAGCAGTACTTC. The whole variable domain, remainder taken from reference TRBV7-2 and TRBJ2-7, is GAGVSQSPSNKVTEKGKDVELRCDPISGHTALYWYRQSLGQGLEFLIYFQGNSAPDKSGLPSDRFSAERTGGSVSTLTIQRTQQEDSAVYLCASSLANLGSYEQYFGPGTRLTVT.